Detailed here is one TCR beta chain. Its cognate antigen is unknown. The data were obtained in a study of vaccination and CD4 T cells after COVID-19. Study overall: The convalescents were made up of six males and four females, two of whom were Hispanic.

Treatment denoted: approximately nine-day PBMC culture with coronavirus spike peptide pools or control peptides (ViraFEST assay). Researchers reported culturing approximately 2 million PBMCs per well with 10 IU/ml IL-2 and about 10 ug/ml peptide pools. This CDR3 has 12 amino acids. Trimming removed 10 bases from V and 3 bases from J, with 10 bases in between. From germline, CDR1 is SGHNT and CDR2 YYREEE (reference sequence). Sequenced with the Oncomine TCR Beta short-read assay was DNA taken from cultured CD4+ T cells. Each CDR3 protein is one row after TCRdb ran MiXCR on the PCR reads. This table holds under 20,000 distinct CDR3 sequences, less than 50% found once.

Sequencing was performed on cultured CD4+ T cells from blood. J is TRBJ1-4 and V is TRBV5-4; D might be TRBD1 (6 bases). This TCR was sampled from a human donor with COVID-19. The CDR3 protein is CACGTSNEKLFF. For the CDR3, the DNA is TGTGCCTGCGGGACATCTAATGAAAAACTGTTTTTT.